The T cell receptor beta chain described here comes from a study of CXCR3-negative and CXCR3-positive naive CD8 T cells. Study-wide results and caveats: TRB CDR3s of CXCR3-positive naive cells were more hydrophobic than those of CXCR3-negative naive cells.

Details on this clonotype: Its specificity is not known.

UMI-labeled TRB cDNA libraries were prepared by 5' RACE. TCRdb re-called the 5' RACE reads; every CDR3 protein appears as one record, without DNA. The sample holds about 98,000 distinct CDR3 sequences. The CDR3 has 15 amino acids. Germline CDR1 MDHEN, CDR2 SYDVKM. The TCR sequence derives from a human donor in good health. Some clones in this sample may be carry-over from other donors' samples. The chain carries TRBV28 and TRBJ2-5; TCRdb proposes TRBD1, but this gene call is untestable without DNA. Material: naive CXCR3+ CD8+ T cells from blood. Noted subset: CD45RO-CCR7+CD27+CD95- naive CD8+ T cells expressing CXCR3 (TNR3+). The CDR3 sequence is CASSSSQGALETQYF.